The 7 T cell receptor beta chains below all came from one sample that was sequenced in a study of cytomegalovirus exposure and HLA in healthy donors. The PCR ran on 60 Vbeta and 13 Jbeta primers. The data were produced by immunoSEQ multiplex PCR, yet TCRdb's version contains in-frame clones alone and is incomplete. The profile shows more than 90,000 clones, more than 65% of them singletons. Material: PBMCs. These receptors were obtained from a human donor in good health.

The chain's CDR3 is CASSLNTGYTNEKLFF. The CDR3 DNA follows: TGCGCCAGCAGCTTGAACACAGGTTATACTAATGAAAAACTGTTTTTT. The chain has TRBV5-1 and TRBJ1-4; tentatively, D is TRBD1 (5 bases). CDR3 length: 16 residues. Germline assignment: CDR1 SGHRS and CDR2 YFSETQ. V dropped 1 base and J dropped 2 bases, with 12 bases sitting between them.

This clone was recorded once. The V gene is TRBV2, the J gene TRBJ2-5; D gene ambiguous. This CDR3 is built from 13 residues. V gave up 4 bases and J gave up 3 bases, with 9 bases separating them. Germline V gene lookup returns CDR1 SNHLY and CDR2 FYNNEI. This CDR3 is CASSGFYKETQYF. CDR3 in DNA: TGTGCCAGCAGTGGGTTTTACAAAGAGACCCAGTACTTC.

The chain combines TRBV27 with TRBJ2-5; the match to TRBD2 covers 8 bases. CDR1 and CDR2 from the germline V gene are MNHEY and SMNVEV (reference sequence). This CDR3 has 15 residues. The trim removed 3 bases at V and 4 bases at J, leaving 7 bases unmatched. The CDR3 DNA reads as TGTGCCAGCAGTTTGGGTCGGCTAGCGGGAGAGACCCAGTACTTC. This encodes CASSLGRLAGETQYF.

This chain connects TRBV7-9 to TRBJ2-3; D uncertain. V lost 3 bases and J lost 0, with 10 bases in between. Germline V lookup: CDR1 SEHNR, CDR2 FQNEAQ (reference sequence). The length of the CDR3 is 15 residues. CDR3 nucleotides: TGTGCCAGCAGCTTCCGTGACTCAAGCACAGATACGCAGTATTTT. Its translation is CASSFRDSSTDTQYF.

CDR3 protein: CASTASGGAQEQYF. The CDR3 DNA reads as TGTGCCAGCACCGCTAGCGGGGGGGCTCAGGAGCAGTACTTC. The gene calls are TRBV7-9 and TRBJ2-7, with 12 nucleotides matching TRBD2. Germline CDR1 and CDR2: SEHNR and FQNEAQ (reference sequence). This CDR3 comprises 14 residues. V was pared by 7 bases and J by 7 bases, with 8 bases of the junction left unmatched.

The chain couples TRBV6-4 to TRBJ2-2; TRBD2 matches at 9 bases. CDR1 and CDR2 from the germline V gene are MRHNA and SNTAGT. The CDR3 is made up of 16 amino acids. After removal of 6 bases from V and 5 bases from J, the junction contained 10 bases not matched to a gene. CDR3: CASSHLAGVRTGELFF. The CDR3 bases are TGTGCCAGCAGCCACTTAGCGGGAGTTCGTACCGGGGAGCTGTTTTTT.

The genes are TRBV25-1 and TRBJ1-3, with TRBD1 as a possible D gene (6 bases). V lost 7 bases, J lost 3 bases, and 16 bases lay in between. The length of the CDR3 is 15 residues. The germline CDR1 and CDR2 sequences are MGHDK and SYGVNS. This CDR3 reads CASTPPGAGGNTIYF. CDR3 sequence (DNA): TGTGCCAGCACCCCCCCAGGGGCGGGTGGAAACACCATATATTTT.